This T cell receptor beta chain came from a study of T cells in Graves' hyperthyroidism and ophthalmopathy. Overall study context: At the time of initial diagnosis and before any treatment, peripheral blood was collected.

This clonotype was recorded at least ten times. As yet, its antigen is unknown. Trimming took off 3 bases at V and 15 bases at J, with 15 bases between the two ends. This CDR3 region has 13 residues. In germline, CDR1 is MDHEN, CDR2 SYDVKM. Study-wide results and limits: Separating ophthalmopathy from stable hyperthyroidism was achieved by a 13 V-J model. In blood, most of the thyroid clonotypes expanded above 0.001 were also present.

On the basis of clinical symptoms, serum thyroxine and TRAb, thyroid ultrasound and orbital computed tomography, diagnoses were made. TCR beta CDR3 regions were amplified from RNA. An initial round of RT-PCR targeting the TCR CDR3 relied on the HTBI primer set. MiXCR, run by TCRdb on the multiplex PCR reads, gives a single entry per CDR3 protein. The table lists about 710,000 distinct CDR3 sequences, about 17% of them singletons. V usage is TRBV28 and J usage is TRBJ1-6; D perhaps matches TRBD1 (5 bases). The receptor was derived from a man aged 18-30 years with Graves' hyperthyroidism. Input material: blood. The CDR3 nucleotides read TGTGCCAGCAGTTTGGTGGGACCTCCCCTCCTCCACTTT. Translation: CASSLVGPPLLHF.